What follows are 23 T cell receptor beta chains derived from one specimen sequenced in a study of T cell responses to AZD1222 COVID-19 vaccine. The data were produced by immunoSEQ multiplex PCR, yet TCRdb's version contains in-frame clones alone and is incomplete. The repertoire includes 66,000 or so clones, 79% of them detected once, and approximately 20% sits in the top ten. Sequenced here: peripheral blood, sampled on day 0 of MenACWY control vaccination. The receptors come from an adult in good health.

This clone has a handful of counts. In DNA form, the CDR3 reads TGTGCCAGCAGCCTCAACAGGGGGAGCCAAGAGACCCAGTACTTC. Translation: CASSLNRGSQETQYF. The V call is TRBV7-9, the J call TRBJ2-5; 8 bases match TRBD1. CDR3 length: 15 residues. With 5 bases clipped from V and 1 base from J, the junction kept 6 bases outside the gene matches. CDR1 is SEHNR and CDR2 is FQNEAQ in the germline V gene (reference sequence).

Concerning this clone: This specimen includes other DNA sequences encoding the same CDR3. J is TRBJ2-2 and V is TRBV5-1; D is possibly TRBD2 (6 bases). V was clipped by 3 bases and J by 0 bases, with 9 bases between them. The CDR3 length is 15 residues. Germline V lookup: CDR1 SGHRS, CDR2 YFSETQ. In DNA, the CDR3 is TGCGCCAGCAGCTCGGGACTCGCGAACACCGGGGAGCTGTTTTTT. Its protein product is CASSSGLANTGELFF.

The sample holds a few counts of this clone. This rearrangement joins TRBV6-5 to TRBJ1-4; the match to TRBD1 covers 7 bases. The trim removed 7 bases at V and 7 bases at J, leaving 9 bases unmatched. CDR3 length: 14 amino acids. Germline V gene data show CDR1 as MNHEY and CDR2 as SVGAGI. The CDR3 is CASTYRGSGEKLFF. The CDR3, as DNA: TGTGCCAGCACCTACAGGGGATCGGGTGAAAAACTGTTTTTT.

The chain uses TRBV7-8 and TRBJ1-5, with D hard to call. V shed 3 bases and J shed 3 bases, with 12 bases lying between them. Germline V CDR1 and CDR2: SGHVS, FQNEAQ. The CDR3 covers 15 residues. CDR3 sequence (DNA): TGTGCCAGCAGCTTGGCGGGATTTGCCAATCAGCCCCAGCATTTT. This gives the protein CASSLAGFANQPQHF.

V gene TRBV5-1 combines with J gene TRBJ2-7, with 11 bases fitting TRBD1. Unmatched junction bases numbered 6, after V lost 3 bases and J lost 4 bases. This CDR3 has 15 amino acids. The germline V gene encodes CDR1 SGHRS and CDR2 YFSETQ. The CDR3, as DNA: TGCGCCAGCAGCTGGGGGACAGGGGGACAGTACGAGCAGTACTTC. This codes for CASSWGTGGQYEQYF.

The chain joins TRBV19 to TRBJ1-1, with D perhaps TRBD1 (5 bases). The CDR3 covers 14 residues. Per germline, CDR1 LNHDA and CDR2 SQIVND (reference sequence). Trimming took off 5 bases at V and 4 bases at J, with 14 bases between the two ends. The CDR3: CASSPGTHGTEAFF. Here the CDR3 DNA reads TGTGCCAGTAGTCCCGGGACCCATGGCACTGAAGCTTTCTTT.

The chain has TRBV18 and TRBJ2-6; 7 nucleotides align to TRBD1. In germline, CDR1 is KGHSH, CDR2 LQKENI. V was pared by 6 bases and J by 0 bases, with 5 bases of the junction left unmatched. This CDR3 is 16 amino acids long. DNA of the CDR3: TGTGCCAGCTCCCCCACAGGGGTCTCTGGGGCCAACGTCCTGACTTTC. Translated: CASSPTGVSGANVLTF.

J is TRBJ2-4 and V is TRBV7-9; no definite D call. The CDR3 is made up of 11 amino acids. The V and J ends lost 4 bases and 11 bases respectively, with 9 bases between them. Per the germline V gene, CDR1 is SEHNR and CDR2 is FQNEAQ (reference sequence). This chain's CDR3 is CASSSAVVQYF. The CDR3, as DNA: TGTGCCAGCAGCTCCGCTGTCGTTCAGTACTTC.

The chain joins TRBV19 to TRBJ1-4; D gene unclear. The CDR3 is 13 amino acids. V shed 5 bases and J shed 7 bases, with 11 bases lying between them. Germline values: CDR1 LNHDA, CDR2 SQIVND (reference sequence). CDR3 protein: CASSLPASEKLFF. As DNA, the CDR3 is TGTGCCAGTAGTCTTCCGGCGAGTGAAAAACTGTTTTTT.

This clone came up a few times. The chain employs TRBV5-1 and TRBJ1-1, with 9 bases fitting TRBD1. The length of the CDR3 is 15 residues. Germline-derived CDR1 and CDR2 are SGHRS and YFSETQ. J was trimmed by 1 base and V by 4 bases; bases with no gene match: 5. CDR3 region: CASSRWTGENTEAFF. CDR3 coding DNA: TGCGCCAGCAGCAGATGGACAGGGGAGAACACTGAAGCTTTCTTT.

This clone was picked up one time. The J gene is TRBJ2-1, the V gene TRBV2; D gene ambiguous. The CDR3 totals 14 residues. The V gene's germline CDR1 is SNHLY and CDR2 FYNNEI. Trimming took 7 bases from V and 0 from J, leaving 10 bases between them. CDR3 sequence reads: CASKYDSSYNEQFF. Written as DNA, the CDR3 is TGTGCCAGCAAGTACGATAGCTCCTACAATGAGCAGTTCTTC.

The CDR3, as DNA: TGTGCCAGCAGGGTGGGCTGGGAGCAGTTCTTC. Its translation is CASRVGWEQFF. The rearrangement uses TRBV2 and TRBJ2-1, with D unclear. Germline values: CDR1 SNHLY, CDR2 FYNNEI. Between the trimmed V and J ends, which lost 6 bases and 10 bases, there was a span of 10 bases. The CDR3 covers 11 residues.

This clone was found a few times. This chain joins TRBV18 and TRBJ1-1; D is uncertain. The CDR3 sequence is 15 residues long. The V and J ends lost 6 bases and 1 base respectively, with 15 bases between them. The germline gives CDR1 KGHSH, CDR2 LQKENI. The CDR3 sequence: CASSPEAAGNTEAFF. In DNA, the CDR3 is TGTGCCAGCTCGCCCGAGGCAGCGGGGAACACTGAAGCTTTCTTT. Looking up the rest from reference TRBV18 and TRBJ1-1 gives the full variable domain: NAGVMQNPRHLVRRRGQEARLRCSPMKGHSHVYWYRQLPEEGLKFMVYLQKENIIDESGMPKERFSAEFPKEGPSILRIQQVVRGDSAAYFCASSPEAAGNTEAFFGQGTRLTVV.

This clone appeared a single time. J is TRBJ1-3 and V is TRBV5-1; possible D gene TRBD1, 5 bases. V lost 0 bases and J 7 bases, leaving 11 bases between the germline ends. The CDR3 has 14 amino acids. CDR1 and CDR2 from the germline V gene are SGHRS and YFSETQ. As DNA, the CDR3 is TGCGCCAGCAGCTTGGTCGGGCGGGGGAACACCATATATTTT. Translated, it gives CASSLVGRGNTIYF.

V usage is TRBV14 and J usage is TRBJ2-3, with 8 bases identical to TRBD2. With V trimmed by 0 bases and J by 4 bases, 6 bases remained unmatched. The CDR3 is 16 amino acids. CDR1 is SGHDN, CDR2 FVKESK, per germline. CDR3 amino acids: CASSQDPRGVADTQYF. The CDR3, as DNA: TGTGCCAGCAGCCAAGATCCGCGGGGGGTTGCAGATACGCAGTATTTT.

This rearrangement joins TRBV7-3 to TRBJ2-1; D call uncertain. This CDR3 has 16 amino acids. With 1 base removed from V and 5 bases from J, the gap between germline ends came to 15 bases. Per germline, CDR1 SGHTA and CDR2 FQGTGA. In DNA form, the CDR3 reads TGTGCCAGCAGCTTAAATTACGGGTTGGTCGACAATGAGCAGTTCTTC. It specifies CASSLNYGLVDNEQFF.

This chain joins TRBV11-2 and TRBJ2-7; D not certain. The germline V and J ends were trimmed by 5 bases and 0 bases, with 8 bases remaining between them. CDR1 and CDR2 (germline): SGHAT, FQNNGV. CDR3 size: 13 residues. The CDR3: CASSPGPSYEQYF. In DNA, the CDR3 is TGTGCCAGCAGCCCCGGGCCCTCCTACGAGCAGTACTTC.

The chain uses TRBV30 and TRBJ2-1; 14 positions match TRBD2. J was trimmed by 6 bases and V by 0 bases; bases with no gene match: 7. CDR1 and CDR2 (germline): GTSNPN, SVGIG (reference sequence). This CDR3 region has 17 residues. The CDR3 nucleotides are TGTGCCTGGAGTGTTCGAAGGGGACTAGCGGGAGTCAATGAGCAGTTCTTC. It is translated as CAWSVRRGLAGVNEQFF.

The chain recombines TRBV9 with TRBJ2-2; no clear D gene. The CDR3 extends over 14 amino acids. V gave up 1 base and J gave up 1 base, with 5 bases separating them. CDR1 is SGDLS, CDR2 YYNGEE, per germline. CDR3 DNA sequence: TGTGCCAGCAGCGTAACGCAGAACACCGGGGAGCTGTTTTTT. Its protein is CASSVTQNTGELFF.

The V gene is TRBV5-4, the J gene TRBJ2-2; TRBD1 might be the D (5 bases). Looked up from germline, CDR1 is SGHNT and CDR2 is YYREEE (reference sequence). Trimming removed 4 bases at V and 0 bases at J, with 10 bases between. CDR3 length: 15 amino acids. In nucleotides, the CDR3 is TGTGCCAGCAGCGTTGGACACACGAACACCGGGGAGCTGTTTTTT. Translation: CASSVGHTNTGELFF.

Here the CDR3 reads CASSLAGVAGELFF. The CDR3 coding sequence is TGTGCCAGCAGTTTAGCCGGGGTCGCCGGGGAGCTGTTTTTT. The gene calls are TRBV6-5 and TRBJ2-2; D may be TRBD2 (5 bases). This CDR3 has 14 residues. Germline CDR1 reads MNHEY; CDR2 reads SVGAGI. V was cut by 4 bases and J by 6 bases, with 12 bases left in between.

The rearrangement joins TRBV10-3 to TRBJ2-3; a possible D gene is TRBD2 (6 bases). CDR1 and CDR2 (germline): ENHRY, SYGVKD. V lost 4 bases and J 4 bases, leaving 12 bases between the germline ends. This CDR3 has 14 residues. DNA of the CDR3: TGTGCCATCAGTGGTCAGGGAGGCGCAGATACGCAGTATTTT. It encodes CAISGQGGADTQYF.

CDR3 protein: CASSLGGYGYTF. CDR3 in DNA: TGTGCCAGCAGCTTAGGAGGCTATGGCTACACCTTC. The V and J genes are TRBV5-6 and TRBJ1-2, with D unclear. CDR1 is SGHDT, CDR2 YYEEEE, per germline. The CDR3 is made up of 12 amino acids. The V end lost 2 bases, the J end lost 4 bases, and 6 bases lay between the germline ends.